The rows below give T cell receptor beta chains drawn from one sample of a study of cytomegalovirus exposure and HLA in healthy donors. The repertoire was sequenced with immunoSEQ multiplex PCR; TCRdb's copy has only in-frame clones and lacks some. This table has around 64,000 clones, 55% to 70% appearing once. The sample comprised PBMCs. The receptors shown here come from a woman aged 50 to 60 in good health and CMV-seronegative. Each CDR3 is given with its conserved first and last residue. The D gene is left open where the match is weak. Expanded clones are given a class, and other clones once, few, many or no size at all.

v_gene,d_gene,abundance,j_gene,CDR3nt,CDR3aa
TRBV6-5,.,once,TRBJ2-1,TGTGCCAGCAGCCCCGTCCCCGTGGCCTTCAATGAGCAGTTCTTC,CASSPVPVAFNEQFF
TRBV29-1,.,once,TRBJ1-2,TGCAGCGTGGGCGGGCTCTATGGCTACACCTTC,CSVGGLYGYTF
TRBV6-5,TRBD1,.,TRBJ1-5,TGTGCCAGCAGCTGGGACAGGGGGGGTCAGCCCCAGCATTTT,CASSWDRGGQPQHF
TRBV27,TRBD1,.,TRBJ2-3,TGTGCCAGCAGGAAACAGGGGGTGGGGGATACGCAGTATTTT,CASRKQGVGDTQYF
TRBV19,.,few,TRBJ1-5,TGTGCCAGTAGTATAGGTTTAAAGGGAGGAAGCAATCAGCCCCAGCATTTT,CASSIGLKGGSNQPQHF
TRBV27,TRBD1,.,TRBJ2-6,TGTGCCAGCAGTTTAATCGGGACAGTTGGGGCCAACGTCCTGACTTTC,CASSLIGTVGANVLTF
TRBV6-5,.,.,TRBJ1-1,TGTGCCAGCACCGGGGGGGGTTTCACTGAAGCTTTCTTT,CASTGGGFTEAFF
TRBV10-3,.,.,TRBJ1-1,TGTGCCATCAGTTCGACAGGACGAACTGAAGCTTTCTTT,CAISSTGRTEAFF
TRBV5-5,.,.,TRBJ2-7,TGTGCCAGCAGCTTTCGAGACTTGGCCTACGAGCAGTACTTC,CASSFRDLAYEQYF
TRBV6-6,TRBD1,.,TRBJ1-3,TGTGCCAGCAGTACCGGGACAGTCAGCTCTGGAAACACCATATATTTT,CASSTGTVSSGNTIYF
TRBV16,.,.,TRBJ2-5,TGTGCCAGCAGCCAATCGAGAATCCAAGAGACCCAGTACTTC,CASSQSRIQETQYF
TRBV5-4,TRBD1,few,TRBJ1-2,TGTGCCAGCAGCTGGGACAGGGAGAATGGCTACACCTTC,CASSWDRENGYTF
TRBV7-2,TRBD2,once,TRBJ2-7,TGTGCCAGCAGCTTACGGGTAGCGGGAGGAGAGTACGAGCAGTACTTC,CASSLRVAGGEYEQYF
TRBV7-3,TRBD1,.,TRBJ1-1,TGTGCCAGCAGCTTTCGGACAGGGGAGTTTTATTTGGAAGCTTTCTTT,CASSFRTGEFYLEAFF
TRBV4-2,TRBD1,once,TRBJ2-7,TGTGCCAGCAGCCAAGCCGGGACAGGGGTTTGGGAGCAGTACTTC,CASSQAGTGVWEQYF
TRBV7-9,TRBD2,few,TRBJ2-7,TGTGCCAGCAGCAAACTAGCGTCCTACGAGCAGTACTTC,CASSKLASYEQYF
TRBV19,.,.,TRBJ1-1,TGTGCCAGTACGCATCGAGTCCTTAACACTGAAGCTTTCTTT,CASTHRVLNTEAFF
TRBV5-4,.,.,TRBJ1-1,TGTGCCAGCAGCTTGGGGGCGAACACTGAAGCTTTCTTT,CASSLGANTEAFF
TRBV7-2,.,.,TRBJ2-1,TGTGCCAGCAGCTTAGTTTGGGACTCGTACAATGAGCAGTTCTTC,CASSLVWDSYNEQFF
TRBV19,TRBD1,.,TRBJ2-7,TGTGCCAGTAGCCCAGGACAGGGGAGGGCCTACGAGCAGTACTTC,CASSPGQGRAYEQYF
TRBV7-9,TRBD1,.,TRBJ1-2,TGTGCCAGCAGCAGGGACAGGGATGGCTACACCTTC,CASSRDRDGYTF
TRBV5-5,TRBD1,.,TRBJ1-2,TGTGCCAGCAGCACGGGGACAGGGGATGGCTACACCTTC,CASSTGTGDGYTF
TRBV28,TRBD2,few,TRBJ2-3,TGTGCCAGCAGTTCTAGACGACTAGCGGCTTATAGCACAGATACGCAGTATTTT,CASSSRRLAAYSTDTQYF
TRBV7-3,.,.,TRBJ1-1,TGTGCCAGCAGCCACGGGTTCATGAACACTGAAGCTTTCTTT,CASSHGFMNTEAFF
TRBV30,.,.,TRBJ2-1,TGTGCCTGGTGTCAATTCGGGGGATACAATGAGCAGTTCTTC,CAWCQFGGYNEQFF
TRBV25-1,TRBD1,few,TRBJ2-2,TGTGCCAGCAGTCCACGGACAGGAACCGGGGAGCTGTTTTTT,CASSPRTGTGELFF
TRBV9,TRBD1,.,TRBJ1-2,TGTGCCAGCAGCGAAGGAGTCCCTGAGACAGGGGGCTCTGGCTACACCTTC,CASSEGVPETGGSGYTF
TRBV30,.,.,TRBJ1-5,TGTGCCTGGAGTACGGACAGTAATCAGCCCCAGCATTTT,CAWSTDSNQPQHF
TRBV15,.,.,TRBJ1-2,TGTGCCACCAGCGGACACCATTCCCAAGGCAGGTCCTTGGCAAATTCCTATGGCTACACCTTC,CATSGHHSQGRSLANSYGYTF
TRBV29-1,TRBD1,.,TRBJ1-1,TGCAGCGCCACGGCAGGGGGCAGTGGAGCTTTCTTT,CSATAGGSGAFF
TRBV6-6,.,.,TRBJ1-2,TGTGCCAGCAGTTACCAAGGTGGGCTAAGGTTTGGCTACACCTTC,CASSYQGGLRFGYTF
TRBV27,.,.,TRBJ1-2,TGTGCCAGCAGTAGGACAGATACTAACTATGGCTACACCTTC,CASSRTDTNYGYTF
TRBV28,.,.,TRBJ2-6,TGTGCCAGCACCTTTGGAGGGTTTGGGGCCAACGTCCTGACTTTC,CASTFGGFGANVLTF
TRBV7-3,TRBD2,.,TRBJ2-5,TGTGCCAGCAGCTTGGGACTAGCTGCGGAGACCCAGTACTTC,CASSLGLAAETQYF
TRBV15,TRBD2,.,TRBJ2-7,TGTGCCACCAGCAGAGGGGGGACTAGCCGTGAGCAGTACTTC,CATSRGGTSREQYF
TRBV9,TRBD1,.,TRBJ1-2,TGTGCCAGCAGCTCCACCAGGGGGCTCAACTATGGCTACACCTTC,CASSSTRGLNYGYTF
TRBV5-1,TRBD1,.,TRBJ1-4,TGCGCCAGCAGGCCGCAGGGGGCGGGTGATGAAAAACTGTTTTTT,CASRPQGAGDEKLFF
TRBV4-2,TRBD1,.,TRBJ1-4,TGTGCCAGCAGCCTTCCCGGGACAGGCAGTATTAAACTGTTTTTT,CASSLPGTGSIKLFF
TRBV11-1,.,.,TRBJ1-1,TGTGCCAGCAGCCTGAACAGCAACACTGAAGCTTTCTTT,CASSLNSNTEAFF
TRBV2,TRBD1,.,TRBJ2-7,TGTGCCAGCAGTGAACAGGGGGTTCTATACGAGCAGTACTTC,CASSEQGVLYEQYF
TRBV20-1,TRBD1,.,TRBJ1-2,TGCAGTGCTGACAGGGGGCTAGGCTACACCTTC,CSADRGLGYTF
TRBV29-1,TRBD1,.,TRBJ1-1,TGCAGCGCAGGACAGGTGAACACTGAAGCTTTCTTT,CSAGQVNTEAFF
TRBV28,.,.,TRBJ1-2,TGTGCCAGCAAGATTGATCCTAACGGGAGGACCCATGGCTACACCTTC,CASKIDPNGRTHGYTF
TRBV2,TRBD1,.,TRBJ2-7,TGTGCCAGCAGGGAGGACGGGGGGACAGGGGTAAACGAGCAGTACTTC,CASREDGGTGVNEQYF
TRBV7-2,TRBD1,.,TRBJ2-5,TGTGCCAGCAGCATAGCGGGACAGGGGATCCAGGAGACCCAGTACTTC,CASSIAGQGIQETQYF
TRBV7-6,.,.,TRBJ2-3,TGTGCCAGCAGCCCCCGGCGCAGCGGCACTAGCACAGATACGCAGTATTTT,CASSPRRSGTSTDTQYF
TRBV5-6,.,few,TRBJ2-7,TGTGCCAGCACCGCAGGGATAGGTCCTTACGAGCAGTACTTC,CASTAGIGPYEQYF
TRBV27,TRBD1,once,TRBJ1-5,TGTGCCAGCAGTCCCTCTCAGGGGGCGTTCGCTCAGCCCCAGCATTTT,CASSPSQGAFAQPQHF
TRBV5-1,.,.,TRBJ1-2,TGCGCCAGCAGCTTGGCCAAGGCAGGAATTAACTATGGCTACACCTTC,CASSLAKAGINYGYTF
TRBV9,.,.,TRBJ2-7,TGTGCCAGCAGCGTAGAGGGGGACACGTACGAGCAGTACTTC,CASSVEGDTYEQYF
TRBV5-1,.,few,TRBJ1-2,TGCGCCAGCAGCCTGGGCGGTGAGAACTATGGCTACACCTTC,CASSLGGENYGYTF
TRBV6-1,.,.,TRBJ1-2,TGTGCCAGCAGGGGACATGGGGCTGGTTATGGCTACACCTTC,CASRGHGAGYGYTF
TRBV7-8,.,.,TRBJ2-1,TGTGCCAGCAGCTTAGGGGCAGGGCAGTTCTTC,CASSLGAGQFF
TRBV29-1,TRBD2,.,TRBJ2-1,TGCAGCGTCTCGGGGGGGCAGGGTCCGGGTGAGCAGTTCTTC,CSVSGGQGPGEQFF